Sequencing of this T cell receptor (beta chain) was carried out in a study of cytomegalovirus exposure and HLA in healthy donors. Researchers ran the PCR with 60 Vbeta and 13 Jbeta primers. Libraries were prepared by immunoSEQ multiplex PCR; TCRdb keeps only in-frame clonotypes and omits some of them. The data hold 100,000 or so clones, with less than 80% observed a single time. V dropped 1 base and J dropped 2 bases, with 9 bases sitting between them. The CDR3 spans 15 residues. CDR1 and CDR2 from the germline V gene are SGHAT and FQNNGV. The table lists this clone with a count of one. Material for sequencing was PBMCs. J is TRBJ2-1 and V is TRBV11-2; tentatively, D is TRBD2 (6 bases). This TCR came from a man in his forties in good health and CMV-seronegative. The CDR3 reads CASSLGGLTYNEQFF. CDR3 in DNA: TGTGCCAGCAGCTTAGGGGGACTTACCTACAATGAGCAGTTCTTC.